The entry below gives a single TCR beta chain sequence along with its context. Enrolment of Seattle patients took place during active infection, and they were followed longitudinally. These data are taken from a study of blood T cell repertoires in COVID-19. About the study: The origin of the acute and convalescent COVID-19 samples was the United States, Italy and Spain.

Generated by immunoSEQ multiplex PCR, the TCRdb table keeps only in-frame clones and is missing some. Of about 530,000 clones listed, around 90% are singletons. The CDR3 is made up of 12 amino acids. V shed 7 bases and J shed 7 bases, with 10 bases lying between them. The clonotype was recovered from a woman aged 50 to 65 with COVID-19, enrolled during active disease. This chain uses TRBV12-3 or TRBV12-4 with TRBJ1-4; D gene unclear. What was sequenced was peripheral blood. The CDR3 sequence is CASTGVGEKLFF. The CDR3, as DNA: TGTGCCAGCACCGGGGTTGGTGAAAAACTGTTTTTT.